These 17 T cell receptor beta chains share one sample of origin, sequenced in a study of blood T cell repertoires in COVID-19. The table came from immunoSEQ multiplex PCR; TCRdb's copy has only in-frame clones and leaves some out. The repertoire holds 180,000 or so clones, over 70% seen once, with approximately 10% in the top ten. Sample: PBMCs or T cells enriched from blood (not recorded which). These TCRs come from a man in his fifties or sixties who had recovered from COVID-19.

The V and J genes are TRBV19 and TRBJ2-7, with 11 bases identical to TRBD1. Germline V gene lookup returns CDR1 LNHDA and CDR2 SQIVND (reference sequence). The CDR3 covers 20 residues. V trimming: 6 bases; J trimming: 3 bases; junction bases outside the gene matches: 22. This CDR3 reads CASSPKAGTGGVRPYYEQYF. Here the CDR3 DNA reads TGTGCCAGTAGCCCTAAAGCCGGGACAGGGGGTGTTCGACCGTACTACGAGCAGTACTTC.

The CDR3 DNA reads TGCGCCAGCAGCTCTACCGGACAGGAAGAGACCCAGTACTTC. This translates into CASSSTGQEETQYF. V gene TRBV5-1 combines with J gene TRBJ2-5; TRBD1 aligns across 7 bases. The V gene end was trimmed by 3 bases and the J gene end by 3 bases; junction bases not matched to a gene: 5. CDR3 length: 14 residues. Germline-derived CDR1 and CDR2 are SGHRS and YFSETQ. The full variable domain, completed using reference TRBV5-1 and TRBJ2-5, is KAGVTQTPRYLIKTRGQQVTLSCSPISGHRSVSWYQQTPGQGLQFLFEYFSETQRNKGNFPGRFSGRQFSNSRSEMNVSTLELGDSALYLCASSSTGQEETQYFGPGTRLLVL.

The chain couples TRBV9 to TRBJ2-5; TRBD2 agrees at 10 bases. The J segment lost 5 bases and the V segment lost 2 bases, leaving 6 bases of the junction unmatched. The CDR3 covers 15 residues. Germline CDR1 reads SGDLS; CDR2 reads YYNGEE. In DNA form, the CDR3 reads TGTGCCAGCAGCGTTCTAGCGGGAGCGGGGGAGACCCAGTACTTC. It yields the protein CASSVLAGAGETQYF.

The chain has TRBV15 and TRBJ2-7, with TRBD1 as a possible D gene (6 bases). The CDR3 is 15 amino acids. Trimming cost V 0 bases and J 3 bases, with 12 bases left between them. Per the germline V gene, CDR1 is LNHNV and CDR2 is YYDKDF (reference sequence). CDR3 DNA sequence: TGTGCCACCAGCAGAGACTCAGGGGATGGCTACGAGCAGTACTTC. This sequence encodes CATSRDSGDGYEQYF.

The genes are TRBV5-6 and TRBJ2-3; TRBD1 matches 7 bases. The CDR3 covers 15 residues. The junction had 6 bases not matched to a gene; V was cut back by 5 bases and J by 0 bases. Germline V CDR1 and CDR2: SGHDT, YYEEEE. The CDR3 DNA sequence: TGTGCCAGCAGTCCACAGGGGTGGAGCACAGATACGCAGTATTTT. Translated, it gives CASSPQGWSTDTQYF.

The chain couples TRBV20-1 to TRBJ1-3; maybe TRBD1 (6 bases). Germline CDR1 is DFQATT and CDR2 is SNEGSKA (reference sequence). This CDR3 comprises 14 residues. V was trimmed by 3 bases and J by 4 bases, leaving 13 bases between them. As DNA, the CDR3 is TGCAGTGCTAGTGTACAGGGTTCCGGAAACACCATATATTTT. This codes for CSASVQGSGNTIYF.

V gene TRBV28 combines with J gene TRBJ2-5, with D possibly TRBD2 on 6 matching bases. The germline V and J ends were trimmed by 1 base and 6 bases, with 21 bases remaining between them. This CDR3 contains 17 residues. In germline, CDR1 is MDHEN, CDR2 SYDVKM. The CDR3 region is CASSLLGRRGARKTQYF. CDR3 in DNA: TGTGCCAGCAGTTTATTGGGTCGGCGGGGTGCCAGGAAGACCCAGTACTTC.

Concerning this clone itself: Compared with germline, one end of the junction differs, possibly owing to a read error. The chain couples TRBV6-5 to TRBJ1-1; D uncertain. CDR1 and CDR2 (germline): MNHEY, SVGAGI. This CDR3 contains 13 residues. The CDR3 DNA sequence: TGTGCCAGCAGCTACTACCGGAGCACTGAAGCTTTCTTT. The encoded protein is CASSYYRSTEAFF.

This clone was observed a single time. The CDR3 is CASGLGLGEQETQYF. The CDR3 DNA reads TGTGCTAGTGGTTTAGGCCTAGGGGAACAAGAGACCCAGTACTTC. The chain is built from TRBV12-5 and TRBJ2-5; a possible D gene is TRBD1 (5 bases). The CDR3 covers 15 residues. V lost 3 bases and J 2 bases, leaving 13 bases between the germline ends. Per the germline V gene, CDR1 is LGHNT and CDR2 is FRNRAP. The variable domain in full, completed from reference TRBV12-5 and TRBJ2-5, reads DARVTQTPRHKVTEMGQEVTMRCQPILGHNTVFWYRQTMMQGLELLAYFRNRAPLDDSGMPKDRFSAEMPDATLATLKIQPSEPRDSAVYFCASGLGLGEQETQYFGPGTRLLVL.

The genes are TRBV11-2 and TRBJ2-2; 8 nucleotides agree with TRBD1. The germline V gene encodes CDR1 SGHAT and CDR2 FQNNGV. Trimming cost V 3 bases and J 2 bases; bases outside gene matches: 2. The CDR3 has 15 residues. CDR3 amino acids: CASSFGQGNTGELFF. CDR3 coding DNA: TGTGCCAGCAGCTTCGGACAGGGCAACACCGGGGAGCTGTTTTTT.

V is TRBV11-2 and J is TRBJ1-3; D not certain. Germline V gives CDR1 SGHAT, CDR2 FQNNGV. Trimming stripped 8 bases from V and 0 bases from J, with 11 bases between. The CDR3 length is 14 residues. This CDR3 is CASAPIGSGNTIYF. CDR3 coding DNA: TGTGCCAGCGCCCCAATCGGCTCTGGAAACACCATATATTTT. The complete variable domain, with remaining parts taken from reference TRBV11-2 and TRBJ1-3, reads EAGVAQSPRYKIIEKRQSVAFWCNPISGHATLYWYQQILGQGPKLLIQFQNNGVVDDSQLPKDRFSAERLKGVDSTLKIQPAKLEDSAVYLCASAPIGSGNTIYFGEGSWLTVV.

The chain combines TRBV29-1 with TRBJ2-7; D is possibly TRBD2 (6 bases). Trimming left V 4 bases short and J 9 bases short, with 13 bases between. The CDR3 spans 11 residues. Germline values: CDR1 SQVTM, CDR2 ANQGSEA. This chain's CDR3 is CSVVEGWGQYF. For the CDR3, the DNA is TGCAGCGTTGTGGAGGGTTGGGGGCAGTACTTC.

The CDR3 reads CATFSGGYGGELFF. The DNA of the CDR3 is TGTGCCACGTTTAGCGGGGGATATGGCGGGGAGCTGTTTTTT. The rearrangement joins TRBV27 to TRBJ2-2, with TRBD2 matching over 9 bases. Germline trimming cut 10 bases from V and 7 bases from J; bases unmatched to any gene: 10. This CDR3 region has 14 residues. Germline values: CDR1 MNHEY, CDR2 SMNVEV (reference sequence).

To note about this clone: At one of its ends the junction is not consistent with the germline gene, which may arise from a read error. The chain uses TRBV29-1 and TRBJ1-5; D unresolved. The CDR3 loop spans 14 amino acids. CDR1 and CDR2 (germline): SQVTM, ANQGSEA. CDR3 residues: CSVEDGYSNQPQHF. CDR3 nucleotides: TGCAGCGTCGAAGACGGGTATAGCAATCAGCCCCAGCATTTT.

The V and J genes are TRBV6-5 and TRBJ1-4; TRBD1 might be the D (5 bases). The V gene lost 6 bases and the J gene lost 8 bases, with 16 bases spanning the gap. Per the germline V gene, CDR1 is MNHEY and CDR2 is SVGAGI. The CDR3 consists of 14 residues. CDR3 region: CASSEARVGEKLFF. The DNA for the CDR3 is TGTGCCAGCAGCGAGGCCAGGGTAGGGGAAAAACTGTTTTTT.

CDR3 residues: CASSPQGMGGYEQYF. CDR3 coding DNA: TGTGCCAGCAGCCCACAGGGGATGGGTGGCTACGAGCAGTACTTC. This chain connects TRBV7-2 to TRBJ2-7; 7 bases are shared with TRBD1. Germline V gives CDR1 SGHTA, CDR2 FQGNSA. J lost 3 bases, V lost 5 bases, and 10 bases had no gene match. The CDR3 covers 15 residues.

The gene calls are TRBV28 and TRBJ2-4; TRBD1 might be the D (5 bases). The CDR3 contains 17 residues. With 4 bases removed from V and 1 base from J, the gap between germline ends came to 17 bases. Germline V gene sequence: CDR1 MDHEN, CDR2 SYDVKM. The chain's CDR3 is CASSSYARAWAKNIQYF. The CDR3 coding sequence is TGTGCCAGCAGTTCCTACGCCAGGGCTTGGGCCAAAAACATTCAGTACTTC.